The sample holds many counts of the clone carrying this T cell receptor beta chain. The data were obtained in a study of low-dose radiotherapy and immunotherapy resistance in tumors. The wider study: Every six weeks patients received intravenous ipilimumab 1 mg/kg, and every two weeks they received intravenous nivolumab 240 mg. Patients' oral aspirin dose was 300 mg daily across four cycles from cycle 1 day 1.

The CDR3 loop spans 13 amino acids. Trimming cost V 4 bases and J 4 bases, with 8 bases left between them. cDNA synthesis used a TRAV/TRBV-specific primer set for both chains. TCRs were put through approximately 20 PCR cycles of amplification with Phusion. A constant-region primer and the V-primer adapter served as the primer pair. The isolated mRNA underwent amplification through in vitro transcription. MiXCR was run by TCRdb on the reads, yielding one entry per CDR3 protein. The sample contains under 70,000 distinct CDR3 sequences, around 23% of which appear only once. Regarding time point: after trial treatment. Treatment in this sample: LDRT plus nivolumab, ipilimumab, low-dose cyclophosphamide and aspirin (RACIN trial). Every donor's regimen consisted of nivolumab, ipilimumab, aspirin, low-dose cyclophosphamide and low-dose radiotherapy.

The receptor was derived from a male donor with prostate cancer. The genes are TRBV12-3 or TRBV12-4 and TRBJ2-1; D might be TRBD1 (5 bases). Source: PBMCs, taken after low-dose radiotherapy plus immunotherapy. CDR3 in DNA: TGTGCCAGCAGTTCCCAGGGTTACAATGAGCAGTTCTTC. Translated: CASSSQGYNEQFF.